The 20 T cell receptor beta chains given below trace back to one sample, sequenced in a study of type 1 regulatory T cells. General study points: Compared with non-type 1 regulatory T cells, type 1 regulatory T cells showed a more restricted TCR repertoire.

These receptors have no identified antigens. TCRdb passed the reads through MiXCR, listing each CDR3 protein once. The table shows around 64,000 distinct CDR3 sequences, with 20% to 25% occurring only once. Sequencing used cultured type 1 regulatory T (Tr1) cells, either the whole culture or a sorted fraction (not recorded which). The receptors derive from a human donor in good health.

V usage is TRBV20-1 and J usage is TRBJ2-3; D possibly corresponds to TRBD2 (5 bases). Trimming cost V 1 base and J 6 bases, with 11 bases left between them. The CDR3 is made up of 13 amino acids. In germline, CDR1 is DFQATT, CDR2 SNEGSKA (reference sequence). For the CDR3, the DNA is TGCAGTGCTAGAGCCCTAGCAGTTGATACGCAGTATTTT. Amino acids: CSARALAVDTQYF.

This clonotype was observed a few times. This rearrangement joins TRBV5-6 to TRBJ2-3; 10 bases line up with TRBD1. Looked up from germline, CDR1 is SGHDT and CDR2 is YYEEEE. This CDR3 spans 15 amino acids. Losses at the gene ends were 1 base for V and 6 bases for J; bases not matched to a gene: 5. The CDR3 DNA sequence: TGTGCCAGCAGCTTGACGACAGGGGGCATGGATACGCAGTATTTT. Translation: CASSLTTGGMDTQYF. Using reference TRBV5-6 and TRBJ2-3 for the parts outside the CDR3, the full variable domain is DAGVTQSPTHLIKTRGQQVTLRCSPKSGHDTVSWYQQALGQGPQFIFQYYEEEERQRGNFPDRFSGHQFPNYSSELNVNALLLGDSALYLCASSLTTGGMDTQYFGPGTRLTVL.

The chain combines TRBV6-5 with TRBJ1-2; possible D gene TRBD1, 5 bases. The CDR3 has 15 amino acids. CDR1 is MNHEY and CDR2 is SVGAGI in the germline V gene. V gave up 6 bases and J gave up 0 bases, with 14 bases separating them. This CDR3 is CASRGAGGTNYGYTF. The CDR3 region has the DNA TGTGCCAGCAGAGGGGCAGGTGGGACTAACTATGGCTACACCTTC.

This clonotype was counted at least ten times. The genes are TRBV12-3 or TRBV12-4 and TRBJ2-3, with TRBD2 matching 11 bases. The CDR3 runs 15 residues. Trimming at V came to 7 bases and at J to 2 bases, leaving 5 bases not matched to a gene. CDR3 loop: CASTTSGMPTDTQYF. Written as DNA, the CDR3 is TGTGCCAGCACGACTAGCGGGATGCCCACAGATACGCAGTATTTT.

The chain has TRBV18 and TRBJ1-1; D perhaps matches TRBD1 (5 bases). Germline V gene lookup returns CDR1 KGHSH and CDR2 LQKENI. The ends were cut back, 2 bases at V and 4 bases at J, with 14 bases in the middle. CDR3 length equals 15 residues. The CDR3: CASSPLGDGSTEAFF. Here the CDR3 DNA reads TGTGCCAGCTCACCATTGGGGGATGGGAGCACTGAAGCTTTCTTT.

This chain connects TRBV5-1 to TRBJ1-1, with D possibly matching TRBD1 (6 bases). V was cut by 4 bases and J by 5 bases, with 15 bases left in between. The CDR3 totals 14 residues. Germline-derived CDR1 and CDR2 are SGHRS and YFSETQ. This chain's CDR3 is CASSETGRGTEAFF. CDR3 bases: TGCGCCAGCAGCGAAACGGGGAGGGGGACTGAAGCTTTCTTT.

There are many counts of this clonotype. This chain uses TRBV29-1 with TRBJ2-1; D ambiguous. The CDR3 runs to 11 residues. V was cut by 3 bases and J by 9 bases, with 9 bases left in between. Germline V gene sequence: CDR1 SQVTM, CDR2 ANQGSEA. The CDR3 DNA follows: TGCAGCGTTGAGAACGGCGGTGAGCAGTTCTTC. Translating it yields CSVENGGEQFF.

The chain couples TRBV29-1 to TRBJ2-3; 10 nucleotides align to TRBD2. Germline values: CDR1 SQVTM, CDR2 ANQGSEA. The CDR3 runs to 14 residues. V lost 7 bases and J lost 4; bases outside the gene matches: 8. This chain's CDR3 is CSAEPSGRPDTQYF. The CDR3 DNA sequence: TGCAGCGCCGAGCCTAGCGGGAGACCAGATACGCAGTATTTT.

This clonotype was counted only a few times. This chain joins TRBV20-1 and TRBJ1-1; 8 positions match TRBD1. Germline V CDR1 and CDR2: DFQATT, SNEGSKA (reference sequence). V dropped 5 bases and J dropped 0; count of bases not matched to a gene: 5. The CDR3 spans 14 residues. The chain's CDR3 is CSAQGAPVNTEAFF. CDR3 DNA: TGCAGTGCTCAGGGGGCGCCGGTGAACACTGAAGCTTTCTTT.

The V gene is TRBV5-1, the J gene TRBJ2-7; D not certain. The V gene's germline CDR1 is SGHRS and CDR2 YFSETQ. Deletions cut 6 bases from V and 6 bases from J, with 16 bases between. The CDR3 totals 13 residues. The CDR3 protein is CASTPRDTGEQYF. The DNA of the CDR3 is TGCGCCAGCACCCCCAGAGACACTGGCGAGCAGTACTTC.

The rearrangement links TRBV5-1 to TRBJ2-5; D uncertain. This CDR3 has 14 amino acids. CDR1 and CDR2 from the germline V gene are SGHRS and YFSETQ. V was clipped by 4 bases and J by 5 bases, with 15 bases between them. This CDR3 reads CASSLSTVRETQYF. For the CDR3, the DNA is TGCGCCAGCAGCCTAAGCACAGTTCGCGAGACCCAGTACTTC.

The chain links TRBV11-2 to TRBJ2-4, with 7 bases that match TRBD2. This CDR3 is 14 amino acids long. With 1 base clipped from V and 9 bases from J, the junction kept 6 bases outside the gene matches. Germline loops: CDR1 SGHAT, CDR2 FQNNGV. The CDR3 here is CASSLARLATIQYF. CDR3 DNA: TGTGCCAGCAGCTTAGCTCGACTAGCTACCATTCAGTACTTC.

This chain uses TRBV20-1 with TRBJ2-1, with 7 nucleotides matching TRBD2. Germline lookup yields CDR1 DFQATT and CDR2 SNEGSKA (reference sequence). The CDR3 has 15 residues. The ends lost 0 bases at V and 5 bases at J; junction bases unmatched: 7. Here the CDR3 DNA reads TGCAGTGCTAGAGAAAGATCGCTAGCGGACAATGAGCAGTTCTTC. Translating gives CSARERSLADNEQFF.

In its sample, this clonotype was seen a few times. Here the CDR3 reads CASSLTGTANQPQHF. The CDR3 DNA sequence: TGCGCCAGCAGCTTAACCGGGACGGCAAATCAGCCCCAGCATTTT. The rearrangement joins TRBV5-1 to TRBJ1-5; a weak D match, TRBD1 (5 bases). CDR3 length equals 15 residues. Germline V gives CDR1 SGHRS, CDR2 YFSETQ. V lost 2 bases and J 4 bases, leaving 13 bases between the germline ends.

This clonotype was counted only a few times. J is TRBJ2-7 and V is TRBV18; D perhaps matches TRBD2 (5 bases). V lost 5 bases and J lost 0, with 11 bases in between. The CDR3 covers 14 residues. The germline gives CDR1 KGHSH, CDR2 LQKENI. This CDR3 is CASSSPRDSYEQYF. The CDR3 region has the DNA TGTGCCAGCTCATCCCCACGGGACTCCTACGAGCAGTACTTC.

The table lists this clonotype with a few counts. V is TRBV20-1 and J is TRBJ2-7; unclear D gene. The CDR3 totals 14 residues. Germline lookup yields CDR1 DFQATT and CDR2 SNEGSKA (reference sequence). V lost 0 bases to trimming and J lost 6 bases, with 15 bases between them. The CDR3 bases are TGCAGTGCTAGAGATGTCTTGTGGAGCTCCGAGCAGTACTTC. It codes for CSARDVLWSSEQYF.

This clonotype was counted only a few times. This chain uses TRBV5-1 with TRBJ2-7; possible D gene TRBD1, 6 bases. The germline V and J ends were trimmed by 2 bases and 3 bases, with 15 bases remaining between them. The CDR3 spans 15 residues. Per germline, CDR1 SGHRS and CDR2 YFSETQ. The CDR3 loop is CASSFGTQRYYEQYF. The CDR3 bases are TGCGCCAGCAGCTTTGGGACACAGAGATACTACGAGCAGTACTTC.

This clonotype ranks as medium-sized. The rearrangement joins TRBV20-1 to TRBJ2-5; D remains unclear. V gave up 6 bases and J gave up 2 bases, with 13 bases separating them. Per the germline V gene, CDR1 is DFQATT and CDR2 is SNEGSKA (reference sequence). CDR3 length: 13 residues. The CDR3 coding sequence is TGCAGTGCCATTGACCCGTTTCAAGAGACCCAGTACTTC. The encoded protein is CSAIDPFQETQYF.

CDR3 in amino acids: CASSRALAQGNEKLFF. The CDR3 region has the DNA TGTGCCAGCAGCAGAGCGCTTGCACAGGGAAATGAAAAACTGTTTTTT. The chain couples TRBV7-2 to TRBJ1-4; tentatively, D is TRBD1 (6 bases). Germline lookup yields CDR1 SGHTA and CDR2 FQGNSA. V was pared by 5 bases and J by 5 bases, with 18 bases between. This CDR3 comprises 16 residues.

This clonotype turned up a few times. CDR3 loop: CASRPGRNSNQPQHF. CDR3 bases: TGTGCCAGCAGACCGGGACGGAATAGCAATCAGCCCCAGCATTTT. V is TRBV12-3 or TRBV12-4 and J is TRBJ1-5; weak D call: TRBD1 (5 bases). The length of the CDR3 is 15 residues. With 6 bases removed from V and 0 bases from J, the gap between germline ends came to 12 bases.